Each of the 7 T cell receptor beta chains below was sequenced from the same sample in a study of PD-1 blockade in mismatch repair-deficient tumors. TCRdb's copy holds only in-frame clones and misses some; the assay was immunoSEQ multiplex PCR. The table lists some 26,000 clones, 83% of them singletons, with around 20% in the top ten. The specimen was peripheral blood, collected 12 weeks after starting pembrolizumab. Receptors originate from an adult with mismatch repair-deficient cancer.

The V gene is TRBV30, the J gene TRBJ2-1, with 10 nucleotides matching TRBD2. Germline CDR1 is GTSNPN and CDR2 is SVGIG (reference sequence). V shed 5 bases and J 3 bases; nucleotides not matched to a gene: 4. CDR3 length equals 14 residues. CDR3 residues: CAWRTSGNYNEQFF. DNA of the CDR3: TGTGCCTGGCGAACTAGCGGGAACTACAATGAGCAGTTCTTC.

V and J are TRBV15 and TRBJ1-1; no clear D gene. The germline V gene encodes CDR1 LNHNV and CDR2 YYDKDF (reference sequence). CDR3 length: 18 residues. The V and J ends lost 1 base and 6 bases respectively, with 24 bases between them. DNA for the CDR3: TGTGCCACCAGCAGAGGAGGAGGGTTAAGAGCAAGGATGCCTGAAGCTTTCTTT. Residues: CATSRGGGLRARMPEAFF.

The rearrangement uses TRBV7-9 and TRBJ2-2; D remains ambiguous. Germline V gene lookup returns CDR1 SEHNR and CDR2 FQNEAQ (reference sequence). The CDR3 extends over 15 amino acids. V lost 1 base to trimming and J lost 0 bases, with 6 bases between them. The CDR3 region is CASSLVGTNTGELFF. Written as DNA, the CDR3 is TGTGCCAGCAGCTTAGTTGGGACGAACACCGGGGAGCTGTTTTTT.

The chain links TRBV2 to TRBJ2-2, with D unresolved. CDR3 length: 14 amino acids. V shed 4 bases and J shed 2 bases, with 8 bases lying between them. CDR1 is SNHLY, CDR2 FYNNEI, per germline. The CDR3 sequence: CASSADFNTGELFF. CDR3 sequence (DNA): TGTGCCAGCAGTGCCGATTTTAACACCGGGGAGCTGTTTTTT. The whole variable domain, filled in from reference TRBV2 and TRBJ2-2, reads EPEVTQTPSHQVTQMGQEVILRCVPISNHLYFYWYRQILGQKVEFLVSFYNNEISEKSEIFDDQFSVERPDGSNFTLKIRSTKLEDSAMYFCASSADFNTGELFFGEGSRLTVL.

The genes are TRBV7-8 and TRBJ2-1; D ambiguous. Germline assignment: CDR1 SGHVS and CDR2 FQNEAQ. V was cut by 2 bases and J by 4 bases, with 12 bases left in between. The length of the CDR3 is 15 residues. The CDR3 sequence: CASSLMSLPYNEQFF. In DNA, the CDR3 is TGTGCCAGCAGCTTAATGAGTCTACCATACAATGAGCAGTTCTTC.

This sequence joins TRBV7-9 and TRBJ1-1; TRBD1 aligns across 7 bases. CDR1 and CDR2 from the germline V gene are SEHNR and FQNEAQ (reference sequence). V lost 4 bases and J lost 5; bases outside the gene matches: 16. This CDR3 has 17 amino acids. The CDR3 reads CASSSQRPGQRQTEAFF. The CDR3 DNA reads TGTGCCAGCAGCTCGCAGCGTCCGGGACAGCGACAAACTGAAGCTTTCTTT.

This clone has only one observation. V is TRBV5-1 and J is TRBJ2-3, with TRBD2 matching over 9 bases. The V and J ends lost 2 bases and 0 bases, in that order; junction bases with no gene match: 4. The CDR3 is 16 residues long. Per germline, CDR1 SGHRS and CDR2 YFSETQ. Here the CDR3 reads CASSFSSGASTDTQYF. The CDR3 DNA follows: TGCGCCAGCAGCTTCTCTAGCGGGGCTAGCACAGATACGCAGTATTTT.